A selection of T cell receptor beta chains follows, all from one sample in a study of resident and recirculating memory T cells in vitiligo. The method was immunoSEQ multiplex PCR; TCRdb's version includes in-frame clones alone and lacks a portion of them. Of 60,000 to 80,000 clones listed, approximately 93% were seen once; the top ten hold around 4.9%. The sample comprised blood. The receptors here all came from a male donor with vitiligo. CDR3s include the opening cysteine and the closing phenylalanine or tryptophan. D genes are given only for firm matches. Clone size is shown for a subset of rows, as once, few, many or a class of expanded clone.

v_call,j_call,clone_size,d_call,cdr3_aa,cdr3_nt
TRBV7-9,TRBJ2-7,NA,NA,CASSLARLQAYEQYF,TGTGCCAGCAGCTTAGCGCGGTTACAGGCCTACGAGCAGTACTTC
TRBV27,TRBJ2-5,NA,TRBD2,CASSSGGWETQYF,TGTGCCAGCAGTTCGGGGGGATGGGAGACCCAGTACTTC
TRBV28,TRBJ1-4,NA,NA,CASSVPGAGDEKLFF,TGTGCCAGCAGTGTGCCAGGGGCGGGGGATGAAAAACTGTTTTTT
TRBV4-3,TRBJ1-3,once,NA,CASSQVQSSGNTIYF,TGCGCCAGCAGCCAAGTACAGAGCTCTGGAAACACCATATATTTT
TRBV11-2,TRBJ2-7,NA,TRBD1,CASSFSPGQGAKEQYF,TGTGCCAGCAGCTTTTCGCCGGGACAGGGGGCGAAAGAGCAGTACTTC
TRBV7-3,TRBJ1-3,once,NA,CASSLRPGDSGNTIYF,TGTGCCAGCAGCTTAAGGCCCGGGGACTCTGGAAACACCATATATTTT
TRBV30,TRBJ1-5,NA,NA,CAWGTTGNQPQHF,TGTGCCTGGGGGACCACAGGGAACCAGCCCCAGCATTTT
TRBV6-6,TRBJ1-2,NA,TRBD1,CASSYSGQGADGYTF,TGTGCCAGCAGTTACTCTGGACAGGGGGCGGACGGCTACACCTTC
TRBV10-3,TRBJ2-2,NA,TRBD2,CAISSTGTSGGRTGELFF,TGTGCCATCAGTTCAACCGGGACTAGCGGGGGGAGAACCGGGGAGCTGTTTTTT
TRBV7-2,TRBJ2-7,NA,TRBD1,CASSIPPGQGARQYF,TGTGCCAGCAGCATACCGCCGGGACAGGGGGCAAGGCAGTACTTC
TRBV10-3,TRBJ2-1,NA,TRBD2,CATSGGNSYNEQFF,TGTGCCACTAGCGGGGGGAACTCCTACAATGAGCAGTTCTTC
TRBV10-3,TRBJ2-1,once,TRBD2,CATQVRGGDIYNEQFF,TGTGCCACCCAGGTCCGGGGGGGGGATATTTACAATGAGCAGTTCTTC
TRBV7-9,TRBJ2-7,NA,TRBD1,CASSSGDRAYEQYF,TGTGCCAGCAGCTCCGGCGACAGGGCCTACGAGCAGTACTTC
TRBV25-1,TRBJ2-7,NA,NA,CASSDHAYYEQYF,TGTGCCAGCAGTGATCACGCCTACTACGAGCAGTACTTC
TRBV7-2,TRBJ2-3,NA,NA,CASSSSGVGTDTQYF,TGTGCCAGCAGCTCCTCGGGTGTGGGCACAGATACGCAGTATTTT
TRBV29-1,TRBJ1-1,NA,NA,CSVEPGRTEAFF,TGCAGCGTTGAACCAGGGAGGACTGAAGCTTTCTTT
TRBV6-5,TRBJ2-5,NA,NA,CASSYGGSGRTTQYF,TGTGCCAGCAGTTACGGGGGGTCGGGAAGAACGACCCAGTACTTC
TRBV7-2,TRBJ2-3,NA,TRBD1,CASSLAAVSTGGGTDTQYF,TGTGCCAGCAGCTTAGCGGCGGTCTCGACAGGGGGCGGCACAGATACGCAGTATTTT
TRBV9,TRBJ1-5,NA,NA,CASSPSGGGYNQPQHF,TGTGCCAGCAGCCCGAGTGGTGGAGGGTACAATCAGCCCCAGCATTTT
TRBV28,TRBJ2-1,NA,TRBD2,CASRPTPGSSGGLNEQFF,TGTGCCAGCAGGCCAACCCCCGGTTCTAGCGGGGGTCTCAATGAGCAGTTCTTC
TRBV5-1,TRBJ2-5,NA,TRBD2,CASSLFLAGGPFEAQYF,TGCGCCAGCAGCTTATTCTTAGCGGGGGGACCCTTTGAGGCCCAGTACTTC
TRBV5-1,TRBJ2-4,once,TRBD2,CASSSTSGGASSKNIQYF,TGCGCCAGCAGCTCAACTAGCGGGGGGGCCTCTTCCAAAAACATTCAGTACTTC